This is a list of T cell receptor beta chains from one sample in a study of PD-L1 blockade in urothelial cancer. Assay used: immunoSEQ multiplex PCR; TCRdb lists only in-frame clones, some missing. The table has 15,000 to 20,000 clones, about 80% seen once. Sequences were derived from PBMCs, sampled around atezolizumab (anti-PD-L1) treatment. The source is a man aged 45-65 years with urothelial cancer. Each CDR3 is given with its conserved first and last residue. Each record gives: clone size, V gene, CDR3 length, J gene, D gene, CDR3 DNA, CDR3 protein. A D gene is named only where the DNA matches it firmly. Only part of the rows carry a size: once, few, many, or a class if the clone is expanded.

NA,TRBV5-6,14,TRBJ1-5,NA,TGTGCCAGCAGCTTGGGGCAGGGTAGACAGCCCCAGCATTTT,CASSLGQGRQPQHF
NA,TRBV6-5,15,TRBJ1-2,TRBD1,TGTGCCAGCAGTTACGGGACAGGGGGCTCATCTGGCTACACCTTC,CASSYGTGGSSGYTF
NA,TRBV11-2,14,TRBJ2-5,NA,TGTGCCAGCAGCTCTCAGGGCCATCGGGAGACCCAGTACTTC,CASSSQGHRETQYF
NA,TRBV2,14,TRBJ2-5,TRBD1,TGTGCCAGCTCCGGGACAGTCGCCCAAGAGACCCAGTACTTC,CASSGTVAQETQYF
NA,TRBV30,15,TRBJ2-1,TRBD2,TGTGCCTGGAGTGTACTAGCGGGACCTTACAATGAGCAGTTCTTC,CAWSVLAGPYNEQFF
NA,TRBV6-1,17,TRBJ1-6,TRBD1,TGTGCCAGCAGTGAAAGGGGGACAGGGAGCTTTAATTCACCCCTCCACTTT,CASSERGTGSFNSPLHF
NA,TRBV28,18,TRBJ2-3,TRBD2,TGTGCCAGCAGTTCTCCGGGGACTAGCGGGGACCATGGGGATACGCAGTATTTT,CASSSPGTSGDHGDTQYF
NA,TRBV6-5,15,TRBJ2-3,TRBD2,TGTGCCAGCAGTTTAAGCGGGGCTAGCACAGATACGCAGTATTTT,CASSLSGASTDTQYF
few,TRBV27,14,TRBJ1-5,NA,TGTGCCAGCAGTCCACACGATAGCAATCAGCCCCAGCATTTT,CASSPHDSNQPQHF
once,TRBV5-1,14,TRBJ2-7,TRBD2,TGCGCCAGCAGCTTAGCGGGAGGGCTCTACGAGCAGTACTTC,CASSLAGGLYEQYF
NA,TRBV2,15,TRBJ2-3,NA,TGTGCCAGCAGAAGTCCACTATTTGGCACAGATACGCAGTATTTT,CASRSPLFGTDTQYF
NA,TRBV5-1,15,TRBJ2-1,TRBD1,TGCGCCAGCAGCGAGCCGACAGGGGGCTCGGGTGAGCAGTTCTTC,CASSEPTGGSGEQFF
NA,TRBV6-5,15,TRBJ2-1,NA,TGTGCCAGCAGTAGAGACAGCCGCTCCTACAATGAGCAGTTCTTC,CASSRDSRSYNEQFF
once,TRBV14,18,TRBJ2-1,NA,TGTGCCAGCAGCCAAACCTATTGGCTAGCGATCGGGGCCAATGAGCAGTTCTTC,CASSQTYWLAIGANEQFF
NA,TRBV27,16,TRBJ2-2,TRBD1,TGTGCCAGCAGTTTGAAGGGACAGGGTGTCACCGGGGAGCTGTTTTTT,CASSLKGQGVTGELFF
NA,TRBV28,14,TRBJ2-2,TRBD2,TGTGCCAGCAGTTTGCCCGGGGGGACCGGGGAGCTGTTTTTT,CASSLPGGTGELFF
once,TRBV7-6,18,TRBJ2-3,TRBD2,TGTGCCAGCAGCTTAGGCAAGATTAGCGGGGGTAGCACAGATACGCAGTATTTT,CASSLGKISGGSTDTQYF
NA,TRBV7-8,18,TRBJ2-1,TRBD2,TGTGCCAGCAGCTTAGCCACCGCTAGCGGTCCCTCCTACAATGAGCAGTTCTTC,CASSLATASGPSYNEQFF
NA,TRBV19,14,TRBJ1-5,NA,TGTGCCAGTAGTATCATGGGCCTCAATCAGCCCCAGCATTTT,CASSIMGLNQPQHF
NA,TRBV11-3,16,TRBJ2-3,TRBD2,TGTGCCAGCAGCTTAGATGGGGGGGATCTCACAGATACGCAGTATTTT,CASSLDGGDLTDTQYF
NA,TRBV2,17,TRBJ1-3,NA,TGTGCCAGCAGTCACGGGCGGGGGGAGCCCTCTGGAAACACCATATATTTT,CASSHGRGEPSGNTIYF
NA,TRBV7-9,15,TRBJ1-5,TRBD1,TGTGCCAGCAGCCTGACAGGGGAACCCAATCAGCCCCAGCATTTT,CASSLTGEPNQPQHF
few,TRBV5-1,14,TRBJ1-1,NA,TGCGCCAGCAGGGGCTCAGGAGGGGTCACTGAAGCTTTCTTT,CASRGSGGVTEAFF
NA,TRBV25-1,14,TRBJ1-5,NA,TGTGCCAGCGGACCGGGACAAGACAATCAGCCCCAGCATTTT,CASGPGQDNQPQHF
few,TRBV18,15,TRBJ2-2,NA,TGTGCCAGCTCACGGACAGTACAGAACACCGGGGAGCTGTTTTTT,CASSRTVQNTGELFF
NA,TRBV28,12,TRBJ1-2,NA,TGTGCCACAAGTCCCAGGTCCTATGGCTACACCTTC,CATSPRSYGYTF
NA,TRBV5-5,15,TRBJ2-2,TRBD2,TGTGCCAGCAGCTTTGGACTAGCGGACACCGGGGAGCTGTTTTTT,CASSFGLADTGELFF
NA,TRBV15,15,TRBJ2-3,TRBD2,TGTGCCACCAGCAGAGAAGCGGGAGGCACAGATACGCAGTATTTT,CATSREAGGTDTQYF
NA,TRBV4-1,17,TRBJ2-2,TRBD2,TGCGCCAGCAGCCTACTAGCGGGGGCATCGAACACCGGGGAGCTGTTTTTT,CASSLLAGASNTGELFF
NA,TRBV1,16,TRBJ2-1,NA,TGCACCAGCAGCCAGCCCCAGGGGGCACTCTACAATGAGCAGTTCTTC,CTSSQPQGALYNEQFF
NA,TRBV9,14,TRBJ2-7,TRBD1,TGTGCCAGCAGCTTTCGGACAGGGGGTGGGGAGCAGTACTTC,CASSFRTGGGEQYF
NA,TRBV6-6,16,TRBJ1-1,NA,TGTGCCAGCAGTTCTGTCCAGGGGACGATGAACACTGAAGCTTTCTTT,CASSSVQGTMNTEAFF
NA,TRBV7-2,15,TRBJ2-3,NA,TGTGCCAGCAGCTCGACAGTTATGCGTGCAGATACGCAGTATTTT,CASSSTVMRADTQYF
NA,TRBV2,15,TRBJ2-6,NA,TGTGCCAGCAGCTGGGGCCGTTCTGGGGCCAACGTCCTGACTTTC,CASSWGRSGANVLTF
once,TRBV5-1,15,TRBJ2-2,NA,TGCGCCAGCTCGAGCAGGGGATTGGACACCGGGGAGCTGTTTTTT,CASSSRGLDTGELFF
NA,TRBV5-1,17,TRBJ2-4,TRBD1,TGCGCCAGCAGAGGGACCACAGGGGCGGCCGCCAAAAACATTCAGTACTTC,CASRGTTGAAAKNIQYF
NA,TRBV11-1,15,TRBJ1-5,TRBD1,TGTGCCAGCAGCCCCGGGACAGGGGTCAGTCAGCCCCAGCATTTT,CASSPGTGVSQPQHF
NA,TRBV9,16,TRBJ2-1,TRBD2,TGTGCCAGCAGCGGAAGCGGGGGGGTTTCCTACAATGAGCAGTTCTTC,CASSGSGGVSYNEQFF
NA,TRBV7-3,13,TRBJ2-5,TRBD2,TGTGCCAGCAGCCCCGGACTAGAAGGGACCCAGTACTTC,CASSPGLEGTQYF
NA,TRBV6-5,13,TRBJ2-7,NA,TGTGCCAGCAGTTCGGGACACCGTCGCGAGCAGTACTTC,CASSSGHRREQYF
few,TRBV6-1,16,TRBJ1-1,NA,TGTGCCAGCAGCGAAAATGGCGGGATGGGGCGCACTGAAGCTTTCTTT,CASSENGGMGRTEAFF
NA,TRBV27,14,TRBJ2-1,TRBD1,TGTGCCAGCAGTTTGAGGGACAGGGGAATCGGGCAGTTCTTC,CASSLRDRGIGQFF
NA,TRBV4-2,13,TRBJ2-5,NA,TGTGCCAGCAGCCAAGATCGTCAGGAGACCCAGTACTTC,CASSQDRQETQYF
NA,TRBV9,14,TRBJ2-1,TRBD1,TGTGCCAGCAGCGTCGAGACAGGGGGCAATGAGCAGTTCTTC,CASSVETGGNEQFF
NA,TRBV5-1,14,TRBJ2-5,NA,TGCGCCAGCAGCCGGGGTCCTCAGGAGGAGACCCAGTACTTC,CASSRGPQEETQYF
NA,TRBV4-1,15,TRBJ1-3,TRBD1,TGCGCCAGCAGCCAAGACAGGGGGCATGGAAACACCATATATTTT,CASSQDRGHGNTIYF
NA,TRBV2,14,TRBJ1-2,TRBD1,TGTGCCAGCAGGGCGGGACAGGGCCTGGGTGGCTACACCTTC,CASRAGQGLGGYTF
NA,TRBV5-1,15,TRBJ2-3,NA,TGCGCCAGCAGCTCCGGAGGATCCGGGCCAGATACGCAGTATTTT,CASSSGGSGPDTQYF
NA,TRBV4-2,20,TRBJ2-4,TRBD2,TGTGCCAGCAGCCCATCTTCGACTAGCGGGGGGGCCTTTGGCAAAAACATTCAGTACTTC,CASSPSSTSGGAFGKNIQYF
NA,TRBV21-1,16,TRBJ2-1,NA,TGTGCCAGCACTCGGAGGGGCTACCCCTCCTACAATGAGCAGTTCTTC,CASTRRGYPSYNEQFF
NA,TRBV27,16,TRBJ2-3,NA,TGTGCCAGCAGTTTATCGGGGGGTTCGGGGTCAGATACGCAGTATTTT,CASSLSGGSGSDTQYF